The 5 T cell receptor beta chains below come from one sample, sequenced in a study of T-cell reconstitution after alpha-beta-depleted transplantation in children. The library targeted TCRbeta and was prepared with unique molecular identifiers. TCRdb reprocessed the PCR reads with MiXCR, giving one entry per CDR3 protein. The sample includes just under 550,000 distinct CDR3 sequences, approximately 20% of them seen just once. The sequenced sample was PBMCs from the stem cell graft donor, obtained from the stem cell graft. Receptor source: a human donor who donated a stem cell graft to a child with acute lymphoblastic leukemia.

In nucleotides, the CDR3 is TGTGCCAGCAGTTCTGGGGTTACGCGAAATCAGCCCCAGCATTTT. Residues: CASSSGVTRNQPQHF. This chain links TRBV28 with TRBJ1-5, with unresolved D. The V gene's germline CDR1 is MDHEN and CDR2 SYDVKM. The CDR3 is 15 amino acids. Trimming took 4 bases from V and 4 from J, leaving 14 bases between them.

This sequence joins TRBV3-1 and TRBJ2-6; no reliable D call. The CDR3 sequence is 13 residues long. V was cut by 7 bases and J by 0 bases, with 4 bases left in between. CDR1 and CDR2 from the germline V gene are LGHDT and YNNKEL (reference sequence). The CDR3 nucleotides are TGTGCCAGCACCGGCTCTGGGGCCAACGTCCTGACTTTC. Residues: CASTGSGANVLTF.

The chain combines TRBV14 with TRBJ2-1, with D maybe TRBD1 (5 bases). This CDR3 comprises 15 residues. The V gene lost 1 base and the J gene lost 7 bases, with 14 bases spanning the gap. Per germline, CDR1 SGHDN and CDR2 FVKESK. The CDR3 region has the DNA TGTGCCAGCAGCCAAGCTCAAGGGGTGAGAAATGAGCAGTTCTTC. Its translation: CASSQAQGVRNEQFF. The whole variable domain, remainder taken from reference TRBV14 and TRBJ2-1, is EAGVTQFPSHSVIEKGQTVTLRCDPISGHDNLYWYRRVMGKEIKFLLHFVKESKQDESGMPNNRFLAERTGGTYSTLKVQPAELEDSGVYFCASSQAQGVRNEQFFGPGTRLTVL.

The rearrangement joins TRBV27 to TRBJ2-7; weak D call: TRBD1 (6 bases). V was pared by 3 bases and J by 5 bases, with 11 bases between. The germline gives CDR1 MNHEY, CDR2 SMNVEV (reference sequence). The CDR3 covers 13 residues. The CDR3 is CASSFTGSHEQYF. CDR3 sequence (DNA): TGTGCCAGCAGTTTCACAGGGTCCCACGAGCAGTACTTC.

The sample holds many counts of this clonotype. The V and J genes are TRBV12-3 or TRBV12-4 and TRBJ2-3, with D uncertain. The CDR3 has 16 residues. Trimming removed 2 bases from V and 0 bases from J, with 12 bases in between. The CDR3, as DNA: TGTGCCAGCAGTTTACGCACATCCGCTAGCACAGATACGCAGTATTTT. Its translation: CASSLRTSASTDTQYF.